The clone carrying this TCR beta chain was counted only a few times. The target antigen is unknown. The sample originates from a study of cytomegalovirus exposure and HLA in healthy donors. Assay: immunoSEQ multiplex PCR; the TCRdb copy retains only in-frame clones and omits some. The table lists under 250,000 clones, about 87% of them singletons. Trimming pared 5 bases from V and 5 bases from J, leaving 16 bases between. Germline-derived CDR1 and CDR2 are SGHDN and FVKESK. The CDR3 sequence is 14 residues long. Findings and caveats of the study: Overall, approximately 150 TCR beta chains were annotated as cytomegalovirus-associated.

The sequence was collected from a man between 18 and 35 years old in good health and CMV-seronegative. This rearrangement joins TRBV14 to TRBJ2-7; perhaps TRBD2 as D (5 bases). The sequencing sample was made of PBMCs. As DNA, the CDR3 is TGTGCCAGCAGCTTGAGGGTTAGCTGGGACGAGCAGTACTTC. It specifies CASSLRVSWDEQYF.